This T cell receptor (beta chain) stems from a study of blood T cell repertoires in COVID-19. Study context: Italy, Spain and the United States were the sources of the convalescent and acute COVID-19 samples. The cDNA or gDNA used as material had been derived from T cells, B-cell-depleted T cells, or PBMCs.

Germline CDR1 is SGHTA and CDR2 is FQGTGA. The CDR3 contains 15 residues. V was pared by 5 bases and J by 4 bases, with 15 bases between. As processed by the authors: How many nucleated cells were present was estimated from reference gene primer amplification. Some clones are missing from TCRdb's copy, which holds only in-frame ones; the method was immunoSEQ multiplex PCR. V, J and clone size were drawn from that table, and D and trimming were deduced from the DNA. This sample has 60,000 to 65,000 clones, with 76% found just once. The chain combines TRBV7-3 with TRBJ2-1; perhaps TRBD2 as D (7 bases). Sequencing was done on a sample of peripheral blood. This clonotype was sampled from a woman of 80 years or more with acute or convalescent COVID-19. CDR3 nucleotides: TGTGCCAGCAGCCTCAGGGGAGGGTCTTACAATGAGCAGTTCTTC. Encoded protein: CASSLRGGSYNEQFF. Together with reference TRBV7-3 and TRBJ2-1, the CDR3 gives the full variable domain: GAGVSQTPSNKVTEKGKYVELRCDPISGHTALYWYRQSLGQGPEFLIYFQGTGAADDSGLPNDRFFAVRPEGSVSTLKIQRTERGDSAVYLCASSLRGGSYNEQFFGPGTRLTVL.